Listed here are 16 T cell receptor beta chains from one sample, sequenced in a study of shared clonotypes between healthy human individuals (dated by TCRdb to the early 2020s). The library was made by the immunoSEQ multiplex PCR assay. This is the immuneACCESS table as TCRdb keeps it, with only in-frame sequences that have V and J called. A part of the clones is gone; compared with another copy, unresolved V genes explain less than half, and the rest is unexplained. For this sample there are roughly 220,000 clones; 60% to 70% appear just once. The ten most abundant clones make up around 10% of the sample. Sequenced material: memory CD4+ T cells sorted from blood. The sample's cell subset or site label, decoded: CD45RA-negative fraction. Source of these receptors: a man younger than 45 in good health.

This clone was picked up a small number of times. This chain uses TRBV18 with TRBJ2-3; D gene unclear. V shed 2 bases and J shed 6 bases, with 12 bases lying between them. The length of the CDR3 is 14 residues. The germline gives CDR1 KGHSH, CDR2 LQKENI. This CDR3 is CASSPFSRGDTQYF. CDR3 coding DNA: TGTGCCAGCTCACCATTCTCTAGAGGTGATACGCAGTATTTT. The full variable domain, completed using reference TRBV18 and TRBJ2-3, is NAGVMQNPRHLVRRRGQEARLRCSPMKGHSHVYWYRQLPEEGLKFMVYLQKENIIDESGMPKERFSAEFPKEGPSILRIQQVVRGDSAAYFCASSPFSRGDTQYFGPGTRLTVL.

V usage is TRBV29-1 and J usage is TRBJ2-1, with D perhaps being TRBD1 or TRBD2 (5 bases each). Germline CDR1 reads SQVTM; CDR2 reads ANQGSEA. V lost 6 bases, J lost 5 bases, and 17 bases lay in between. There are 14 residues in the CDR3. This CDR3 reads CSVAAGTSNNEQFF. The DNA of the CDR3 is TGCAGCGTAGCCGCCGGGACCAGTAACAATGAGCAGTTCTTC.

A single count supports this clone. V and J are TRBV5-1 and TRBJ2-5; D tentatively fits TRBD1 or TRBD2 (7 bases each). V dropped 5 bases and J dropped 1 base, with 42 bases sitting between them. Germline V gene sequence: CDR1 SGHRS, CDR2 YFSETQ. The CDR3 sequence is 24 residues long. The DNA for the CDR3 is TGCGCCAGCAGGTTACTCTCAAGGGGAGCCCAGGGGGAGACAGGGAGGGCCCGCCAAGAGACCCAGTACTTC. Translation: CASRLLSRGAQGETGRARQETQYF.

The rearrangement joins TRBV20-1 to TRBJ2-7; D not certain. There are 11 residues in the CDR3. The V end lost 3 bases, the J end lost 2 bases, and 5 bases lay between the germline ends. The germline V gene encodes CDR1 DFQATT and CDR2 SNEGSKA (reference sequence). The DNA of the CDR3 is TGCAGTGCTAGGGTTACCTACGAGCAGTACTTC. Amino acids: CSARVTYEQYF.

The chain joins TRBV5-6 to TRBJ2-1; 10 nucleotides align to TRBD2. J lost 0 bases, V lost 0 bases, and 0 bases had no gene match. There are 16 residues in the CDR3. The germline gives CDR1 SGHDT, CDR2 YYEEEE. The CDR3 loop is CASSLASGSSYNEQFF. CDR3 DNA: TGTGCCAGCAGCTTGGCTAGCGGGAGCTCCTACAATGAGCAGTTCTTC.

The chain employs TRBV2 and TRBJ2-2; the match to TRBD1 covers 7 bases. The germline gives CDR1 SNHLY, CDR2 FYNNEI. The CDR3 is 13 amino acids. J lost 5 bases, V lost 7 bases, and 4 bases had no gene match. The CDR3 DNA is TGTGCCAGCAACGTACAGGGGACCGGGGAGCTGTTTTTT. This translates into CASNVQGTGELFF.

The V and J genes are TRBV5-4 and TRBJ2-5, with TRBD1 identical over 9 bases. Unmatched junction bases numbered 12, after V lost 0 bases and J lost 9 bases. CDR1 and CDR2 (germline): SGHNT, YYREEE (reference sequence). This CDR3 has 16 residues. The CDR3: CASSLGDRVGSSAQYF. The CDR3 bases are TGTGCCAGCAGCTTGGGGGACAGGGTGGGGAGCTCGGCCCAGTACTTC.

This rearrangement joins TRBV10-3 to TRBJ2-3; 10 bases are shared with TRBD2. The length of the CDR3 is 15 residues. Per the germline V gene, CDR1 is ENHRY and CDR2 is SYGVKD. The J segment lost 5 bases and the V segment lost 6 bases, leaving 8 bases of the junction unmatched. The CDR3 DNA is TGTGCCATCAGCCCAGCGGGAGGGGTGGGAGATACGCAGTATTTT. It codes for CAISPAGGVGDTQYF.

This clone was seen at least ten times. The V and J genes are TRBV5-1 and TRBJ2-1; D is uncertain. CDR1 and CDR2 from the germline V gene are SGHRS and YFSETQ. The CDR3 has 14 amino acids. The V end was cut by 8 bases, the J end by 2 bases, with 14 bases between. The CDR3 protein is CASNSRGTYNEQFF. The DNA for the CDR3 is TGCGCCAGTAATTCGCGAGGCACCTACAATGAGCAGTTCTTC. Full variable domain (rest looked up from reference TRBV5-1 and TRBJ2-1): KAGVTQTPRYLIKTRGQQVTLSCSPISGHRSVSWYQQTPGQGLQFLFEYFSETQRNKGNFPGRFSGRQFSNSRSEMNVSTLELGDSALYLCASNSRGTYNEQFFGPGTRLTVL.

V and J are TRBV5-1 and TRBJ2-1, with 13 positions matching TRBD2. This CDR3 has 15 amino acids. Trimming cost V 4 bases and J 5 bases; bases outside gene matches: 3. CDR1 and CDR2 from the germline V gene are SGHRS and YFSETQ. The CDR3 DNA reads TGCGCCAGCAGCGCGGGACTAGCGGGAAACAATGAGCAGTTCTTC. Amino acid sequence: CASSAGLAGNNEQFF.

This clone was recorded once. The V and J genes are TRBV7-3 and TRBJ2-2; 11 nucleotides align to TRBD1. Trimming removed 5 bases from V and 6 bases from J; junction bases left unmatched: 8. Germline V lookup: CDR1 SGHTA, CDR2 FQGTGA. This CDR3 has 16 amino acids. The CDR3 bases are TGTGCCAGCAGCCCCGGACAGGGGGCGTTTGCCGGGGAGCTGTTTTTT. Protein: CASSPGQGAFAGELFF.

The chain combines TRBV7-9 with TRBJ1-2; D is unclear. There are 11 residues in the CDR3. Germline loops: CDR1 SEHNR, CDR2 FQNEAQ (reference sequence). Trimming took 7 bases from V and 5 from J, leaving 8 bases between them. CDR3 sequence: CASTYRYGYTF. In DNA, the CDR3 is TGTGCCAGCACGTATAGATATGGCTACACCTTC.

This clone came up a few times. CDR3 nucleotide sequence: TGCAGCGTTGAAACAGGGCTTGGCTACACCTTC. Its translation is CSVETGLGYTF. The J gene is TRBJ1-2, the V gene TRBV29-1, with D perhaps matching TRBD1 (6 bases). The CDR3 spans 11 residues. Trimming stripped 2 bases from V and 7 bases from J, with 8 bases between. CDR1 SQVTM and CDR2 ANQGSEA come from the germline V gene.

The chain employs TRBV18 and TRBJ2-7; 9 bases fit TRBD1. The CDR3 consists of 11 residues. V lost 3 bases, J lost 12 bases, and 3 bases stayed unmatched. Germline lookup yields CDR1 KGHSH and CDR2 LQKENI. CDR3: CASSPGQGRYF. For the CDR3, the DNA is TGTGCCAGCTCACCTGGACAGGGGCGGTACTTC.

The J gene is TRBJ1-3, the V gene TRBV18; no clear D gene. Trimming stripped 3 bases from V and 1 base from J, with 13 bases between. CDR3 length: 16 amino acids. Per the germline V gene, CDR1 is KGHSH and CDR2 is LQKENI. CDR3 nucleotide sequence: TGTGCCAGCTCACCCCTGGGAGGAATTTCTGGAAACACCATATATTTT. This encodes CASSPLGGISGNTIYF.

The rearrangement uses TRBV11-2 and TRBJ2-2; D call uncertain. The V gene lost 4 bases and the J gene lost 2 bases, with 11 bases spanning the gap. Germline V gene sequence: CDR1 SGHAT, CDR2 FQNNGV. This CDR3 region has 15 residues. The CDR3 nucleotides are TGTGCCAGCAGCTACCCGTTGGGCAACACCGGGGAGCTGTTTTTT. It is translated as CASSYPLGNTGELFF.